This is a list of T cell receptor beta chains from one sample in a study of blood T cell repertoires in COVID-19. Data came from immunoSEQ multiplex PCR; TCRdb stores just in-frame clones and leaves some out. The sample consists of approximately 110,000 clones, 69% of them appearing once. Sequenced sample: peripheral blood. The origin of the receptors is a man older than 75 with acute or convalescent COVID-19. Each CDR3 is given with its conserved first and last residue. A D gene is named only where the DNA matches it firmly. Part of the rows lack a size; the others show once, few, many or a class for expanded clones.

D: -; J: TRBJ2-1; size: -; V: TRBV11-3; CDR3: CASSFQVVREFF; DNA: TGTGCCAGCAGCTTCCAAGTGGTCAGGGAGTTCTTC
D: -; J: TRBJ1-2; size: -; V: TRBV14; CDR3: CASSQDHTGPGYGYTF; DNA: TGTGCCAGCAGCCAAGATCATACAGGGCCAGGCTATGGCTACACCTTC
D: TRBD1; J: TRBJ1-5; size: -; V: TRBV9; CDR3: CASSDGQVNQPQHF; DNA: TGTGCCAGCAGCGATGGACAGGTCAATCAGCCCCAGCATTTT
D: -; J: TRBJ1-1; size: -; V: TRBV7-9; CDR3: CASSRQEAFF; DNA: TGTGCCAGCAGCCGCCAGGAAGCTTTCTTT
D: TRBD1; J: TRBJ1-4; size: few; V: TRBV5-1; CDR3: CASSLGQGPTNEKLFF; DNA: TGCGCCAGCAGCCTCGGACAGGGTCCAACTAATGAAAAACTGTTTTTT
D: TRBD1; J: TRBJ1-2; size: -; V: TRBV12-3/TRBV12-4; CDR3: CASRGGQADGYTF; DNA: TGTGCCAGCAGGGGAGGACAGGCCGATGGCTACACCTTC
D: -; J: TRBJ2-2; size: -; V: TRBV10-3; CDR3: CAISFRRTNSNTGELFF; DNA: TGTGCCATCAGTTTCCGCCGGACTAACTCGAACACCGGGGAGCTGTTTTTT
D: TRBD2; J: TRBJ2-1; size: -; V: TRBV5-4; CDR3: CASNVAGGYEQFF; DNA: TGTGCCAGCAACGTAGCGGGAGGATATGAGCAGTTCTTC
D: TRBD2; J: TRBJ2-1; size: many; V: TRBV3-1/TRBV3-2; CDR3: CASSQRIGRASSEQFF; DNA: TGTGCCAGCAGCCAGAGAATCGGGAGGGCCTCGTCGGAGCAGTTCTTC
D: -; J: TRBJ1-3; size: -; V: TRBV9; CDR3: CASSGLTQNTIYF; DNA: TGTGCCAGCAGCGGCCTCACACAAAACACCATATATTTT
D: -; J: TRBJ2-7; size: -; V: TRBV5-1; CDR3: CASSPGGKSSYEQYF; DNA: TGCGCCAGCAGCCCTGGCGGGAAGAGCTCCTACGAGCAGTACTTC
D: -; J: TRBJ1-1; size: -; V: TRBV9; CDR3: CASSVVQVGTEAFF; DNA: TGTGCCAGCAGCGTAGTACAGGTGGGCACTGAAGCTTTCTTT
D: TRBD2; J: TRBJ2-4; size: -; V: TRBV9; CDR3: CASSPTPLAVVGNIQYF; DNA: TGTGCCAGCAGCCCAACCCCACTAGCGGTCGTGGGGAACATTCAGTACTTC
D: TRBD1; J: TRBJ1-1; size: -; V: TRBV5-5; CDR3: CASSLTGGIEAFF; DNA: TGTGCCAGCAGCTTGACAGGGGGCATTGAAGCTTTCTTT
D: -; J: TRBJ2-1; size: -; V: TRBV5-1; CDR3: CASSGEGPIREFF; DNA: TGCGCCAGCAGCGGAGAGGGTCCTATAAGGGAGTTCTTC
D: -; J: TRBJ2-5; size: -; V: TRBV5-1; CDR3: CASSGGLVKETQYF; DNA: TGCGCCAGCAGCGGAGGACTGGTGAAAGAGACCCAGTACTTC
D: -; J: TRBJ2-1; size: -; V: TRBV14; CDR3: CASSEGLYNEQFF; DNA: TGTGCCAGCAGCGAGGGACTGTACAATGAGCAGTTCTTC
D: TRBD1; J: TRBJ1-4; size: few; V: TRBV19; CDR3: CASSIGGTEYEKLFF; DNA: TGTGCCAGTAGTATCGGCGGGACAGAGTATGAAAAACTGTTTTTT
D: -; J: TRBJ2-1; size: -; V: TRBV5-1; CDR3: CASSLAASSYNEQFF; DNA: TGCGCCAGCAGCTTGGCCGCTAGCTCCTACAATGAGCAGTTCTTC
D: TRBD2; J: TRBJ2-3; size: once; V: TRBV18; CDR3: CASSLSGRYEDTQYF; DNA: TGTGCCAGCTCACTAAGCGGGAGGTACGAAGATACGCAGTATTTT
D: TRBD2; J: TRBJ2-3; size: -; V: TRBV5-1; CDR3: CASSPGVAGVEGTQYF; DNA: TGCGCCAGCAGCCCCGGGGTAGCGGGAGTAGAGGGTACGCAGTATTTT
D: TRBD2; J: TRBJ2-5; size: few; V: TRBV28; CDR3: CASSFGGRAQETQYF; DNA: TGTGCCAGCAGTTTTGGTGGGAGGGCGCAAGAGACCCAGTACTTC
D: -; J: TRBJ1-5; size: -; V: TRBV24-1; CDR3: CATSDSYNQPQHF; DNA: TGTGCCACCAGTGACAGTTACAATCAGCCCCAGCATTTT
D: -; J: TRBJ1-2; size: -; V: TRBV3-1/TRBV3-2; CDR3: CASSPSGVYGYTF; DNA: TGTGCCAGCAGCCCCTCAGGGGTCTATGGCTACACCTTC
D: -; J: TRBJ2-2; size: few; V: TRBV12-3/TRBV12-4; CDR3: CASNGAGELFF; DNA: TGTGCCAGCAACGGGGCCGGGGAGCTGTTTTTT
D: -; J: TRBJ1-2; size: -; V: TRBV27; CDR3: CASSLRGAYGYTF; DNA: TGTGCCAGCAGTTTACGGGGGGCGTATGGCTACACCTTC
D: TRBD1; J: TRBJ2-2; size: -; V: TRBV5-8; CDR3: CASSRGQGIRSTGELFF; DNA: TGTGCCAGCAGCCGGGGACAGGGGATAAGAAGCACCGGGGAGCTGTTTTTT
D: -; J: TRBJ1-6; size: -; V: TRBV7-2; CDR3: CASGPQGYSPLHF; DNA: TGTGCCAGCGGCCCGCAGGGGTATTCACCCCTCCACTTT
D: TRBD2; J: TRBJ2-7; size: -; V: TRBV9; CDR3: CASSVAGGHYEQYF; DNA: TGTGCCAGCAGCGTAGCGGGGGGGCACTACGAGCAGTACTTC
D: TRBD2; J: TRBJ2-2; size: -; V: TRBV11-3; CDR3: CASSLGWRAGGPNTGELFF; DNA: TGTGCCAGCAGCTTAGGGTGGAGAGCGGGAGGGCCGAACACCGGGGAGCTGTTTTTT
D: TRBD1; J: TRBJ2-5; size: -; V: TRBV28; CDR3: CASSLSGTGLSETQYF; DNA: TGTGCCAGCAGTTTGAGTGGGACAGGGCTCTCGGAGACCCAGTACTTC
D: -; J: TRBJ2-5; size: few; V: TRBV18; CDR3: CASSPFQQGRETQYF; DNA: TGTGCCAGCTCACCATTTCAACAGGGCCGAGAGACCCAGTACTTC
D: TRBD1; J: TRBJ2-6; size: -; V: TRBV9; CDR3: CASSDLQGAGANVLTF; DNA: TGTGCCAGCAGCGACTTACAGGGGGCTGGGGCCAACGTCCTGACTTTC
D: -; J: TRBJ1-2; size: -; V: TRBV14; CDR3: CASSPQITRGYTF; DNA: TGTGCCAGCAGCCCCCAGATTACTAGGGGCTACACCTTC
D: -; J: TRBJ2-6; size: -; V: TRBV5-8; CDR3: CASSYDSSGANVLTF; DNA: TGTGCCAGCAGCTATGACAGCTCTGGGGCCAACGTCCTGACTTTC
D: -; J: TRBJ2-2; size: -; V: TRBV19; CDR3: CASSIVEWSGELFF; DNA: TGTGCCAGTAGTATAGTAGAGTGGAGCGGGGAGCTGTTTTTT
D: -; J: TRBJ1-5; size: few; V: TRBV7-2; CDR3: CASSLANLGQPQHF; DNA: TGTGCCAGCAGCTTAGCCAACCTCGGTCAGCCCCAGCATTTT
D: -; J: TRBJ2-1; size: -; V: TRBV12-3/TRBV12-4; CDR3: CASSGDSKEQFF; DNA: TGTGCCAGCAGCGGGGACTCCAAGGAGCAGTTCTTC
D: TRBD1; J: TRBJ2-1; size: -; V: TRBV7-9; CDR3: CASSRRGQGDNEQFF; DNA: TGTGCCAGCAGCCGAAGGGGACAGGGGGATAATGAGCAGTTCTTC
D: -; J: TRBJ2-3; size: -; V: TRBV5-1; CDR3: CASRANGGSSTDTQYF; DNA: TGCGCCAGCCGGGCGAACGGGGGATCTAGCACAGATACGCAGTATTTT
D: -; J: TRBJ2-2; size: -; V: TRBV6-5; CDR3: CASSTMGQGTGELFF; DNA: TGTGCCAGCAGTACGATGGGTCAGGGCACCGGGGAGCTGTTTTTT
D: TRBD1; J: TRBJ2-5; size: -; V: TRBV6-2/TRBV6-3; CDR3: CASSQEGQAGETQYF; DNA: TGTGCCAGCAGTCAAGAGGGACAGGCGGGGGAGACCCAGTACTTC
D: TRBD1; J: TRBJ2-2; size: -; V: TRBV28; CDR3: CASRTGGANTGELFF; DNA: TGTGCCAGCAGAACAGGGGGCGCGAACACCGGGGAGCTGTTTTTT
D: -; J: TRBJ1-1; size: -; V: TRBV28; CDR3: CASSRAGRAFF; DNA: TGTGCCAGCAGTCGGGCGGGGAGAGCTTTCTTT
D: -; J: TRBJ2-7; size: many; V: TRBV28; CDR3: CASGAGRYEQYF; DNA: TGTGCCAGCGGGGCAGGGCGGTACGAGCAGTACTTC
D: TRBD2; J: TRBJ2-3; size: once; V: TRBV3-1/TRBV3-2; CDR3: CASSQDGAGGPSDTQYF; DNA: TGTGCCAGCAGCCAAGACGGGGCGGGAGGGCCCTCAGATACGCAGTATTTT
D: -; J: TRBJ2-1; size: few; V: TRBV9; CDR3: CASSPLSAKGNEQFF; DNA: TGTGCCAGCAGCCCCCTCAGCGCTAAAGGCAATGAGCAGTTCTTC
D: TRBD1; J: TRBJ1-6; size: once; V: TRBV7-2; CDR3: CASSSIQGNSPLHF; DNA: TGTGCCAGCAGCTCTATACAGGGGAATTCACCCCTCCACTTT
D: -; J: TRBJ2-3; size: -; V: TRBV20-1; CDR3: CSALRDTQYF; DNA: TGCAGTGCCCTGCGAGATACGCAGTATTTT
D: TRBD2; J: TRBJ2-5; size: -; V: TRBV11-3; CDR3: CASSSRAGGRSLQETQYF; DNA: TGTGCCAGCAGCTCCAGAGCGGGAGGTAGGAGTCTGCAAGAGACCCAGTACTTC
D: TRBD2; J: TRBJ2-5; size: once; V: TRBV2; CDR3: CASSSGLAGETQYF; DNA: TGTGCCAGCAGTTCGGGACTAGCGGGAGAGACCCAGTACTTC
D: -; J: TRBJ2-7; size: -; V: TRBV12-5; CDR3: CASGLNRGTYYEQYF; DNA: TGTGCTAGTGGTTTGAACCGCGGGACGTATTACGAGCAGTACTTC
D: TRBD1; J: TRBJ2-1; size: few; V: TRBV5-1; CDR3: CASSSGQGIGNEQFF; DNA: TGCGCCAGCAGTTCGGGACAGGGGATTGGCAATGAGCAGTTCTTC
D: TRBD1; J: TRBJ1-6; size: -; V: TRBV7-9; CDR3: CASSVRGDLHF; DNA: TGTGCCAGCAGCGTCAGGGGGGACCTCCACTTT